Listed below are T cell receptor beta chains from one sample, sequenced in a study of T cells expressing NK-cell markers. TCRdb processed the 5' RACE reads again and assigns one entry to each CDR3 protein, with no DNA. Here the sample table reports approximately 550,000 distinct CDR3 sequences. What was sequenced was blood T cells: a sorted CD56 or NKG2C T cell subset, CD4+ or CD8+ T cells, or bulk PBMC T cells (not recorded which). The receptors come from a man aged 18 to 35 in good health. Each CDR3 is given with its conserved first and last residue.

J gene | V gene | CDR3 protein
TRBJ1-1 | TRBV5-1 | CASSLRVDVNTEAFF
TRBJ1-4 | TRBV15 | CATSSPAGGEEKLFF
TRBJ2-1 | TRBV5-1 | CASSYLDRGVEQFF
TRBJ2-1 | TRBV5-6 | CASSGTGGFYNEQFF
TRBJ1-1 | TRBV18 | CASSPSAGEAFF
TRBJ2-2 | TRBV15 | CATSRGGLVGAGELFF
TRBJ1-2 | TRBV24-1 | CATSQGTANYGYTF
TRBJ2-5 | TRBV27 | CASMTWGAQETQYF
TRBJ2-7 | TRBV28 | CASTAGVLWEQYF
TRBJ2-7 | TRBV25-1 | CASRTTSSYEQYF
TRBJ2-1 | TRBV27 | CASSLSTGTKGQFF
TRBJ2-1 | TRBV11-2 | CASSSRPGLAENNEQFF
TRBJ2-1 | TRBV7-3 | CASSLRGWAAGFYNEQFF
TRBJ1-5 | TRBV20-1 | CSATNREANQPQHF
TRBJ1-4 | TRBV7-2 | CASSLMDEKLFF
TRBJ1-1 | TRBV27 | CASSPDRAATEAFF
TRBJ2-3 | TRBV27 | CASSLRLHGSTDTQYF
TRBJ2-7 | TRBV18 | CASSLYARGTYEQYF
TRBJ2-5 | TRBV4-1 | CASSQGFLAGETQYF
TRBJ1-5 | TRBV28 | CASSLWDSYSNQPQHF
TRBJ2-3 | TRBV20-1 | CSARVPDRVDTQYF
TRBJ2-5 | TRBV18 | CASSLLPELETQYF
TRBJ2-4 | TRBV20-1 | CSGSQGGVKNIQYF
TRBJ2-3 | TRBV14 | CASSQAGRSTDTQYF
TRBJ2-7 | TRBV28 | CASLYMARGVNEQYF
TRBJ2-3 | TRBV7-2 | CASRITGRGDTQYF
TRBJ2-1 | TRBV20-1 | CSARVLAGGRNEQFF
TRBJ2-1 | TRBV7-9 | CASSSPSGRAQNEQFF
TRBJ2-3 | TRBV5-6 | CASSLAGAGTDTQYF